This TCR beta chain is from a study of blood T cell repertoires in COVID-19 (TCRdb year 2020). Looking at the study overall: Collaborator samples came from the United States, Italy and Spain and covered acute and convalescent phases of COVID-19. The material from the prospective study consisted of cDNA or gDNA derived from T cells, B-cell-depleted T cells, or PBMCs. Deeply sampled blood TCRbeta repertoires from subjects exposed to, actively infected with, or recovered from COVID-19 were included in the dataset. The repertoires were released in a freely available public database intended as a resource for research on the immune response to SARS-CoV-2. Samples came from the ongoing ImmuneRACE study (first 160 participants) plus 1,254 subjects from 6 global collaborators. Sample metadata almost always included a de-identified subject ID, COVID-19 status, age in years and sex. Where available, HLA class I and class II types were taken from metadata supplied by the sample provider and were not determined by assay-based typing. Results and caveats for the whole study, not just this receptor: Clinical and demographic metadata were provided uncurated, with the amount varying by source and participant.

Turning to this clone: Its antigen specificity is not known. No base quality information exists; no much larger clone differs at one position.

Trimming removed 5 bases from V and 5 bases from J; the gene matches leave 6 bases unexplained. From the cysteine up to the phenylalanine, the CDR3 has a length of 14 residues. Of all the DNA, just the CDR3 is kept, 42 bases in frame from base 1. The CDR1 and CDR2 encoded by the germline V gene are SGHTA and FQGTGA. TCRbeta CDR3 regions were amplified from genomic DNA by means of the immunoSEQ Assay, a bias-controlled multiplex PCR. As for the original processing: Within the assay, amplification of reference gene primers was used to estimate how many nucleated cells each sample contained. To quantify the absolute abundance of each unique TCRbeta CDR3 rearrangement, sequence reads were collapsed and filtered. For each sample, productive Simpson clonality was calculated by taking the square root of Simpson's diversity index across productive rearrangements. TCRdb took this table from immuneACCESS and kept in-frame rearrangements with V and J called. Such tables lack part of the clones; where checked against another copy, unresolved V genes explain under half of the gap, and the rest is unexplained. That table supplies the V and J calls and clone size; D and trimming were determined from the DNA. The sample records about 55,000 clones, 75% to 85% of which are singletons. The ten largest clones take up roughly 13% of the sample.

Whole blood was collected in K2EDTA tubes by collaborating institutions according to the institutions' own protocols. For TCRbeta analysis, collaborator samples were shipped as frozen whole blood, as isolated PBMCs, or as DNA extracted from either sample type. Sequencing was done on a sample of peripheral blood. This receptor was taken from a human donor in a cohort sampled during active COVID-19. This chain is built from TRBV7-3 and TRBJ2-1; 7 nucleotides in the junction match TRBD2. The CDR3 has the sequence CASSLLAQNNEQFF. In nucleotide form, the sequence is TGTGCCAGCAGCCTACTAGCGCAAAACAATGAGCAGTTCTTC.